This T cell receptor beta chain was identified during a study of cytomegalovirus exposure and HLA in healthy donors. On the study more broadly: Of some 400 genotyped donors, around 86% grouped in the Caucasian-associated ancestry cluster.

Overall study results and limits: Later analysis placed DRB1 highest and HLA-C lowest in TCR association rates, which differed by HLA locus.

For this clone: Antigen: not known.

It was healthy bone marrow donors who served as donors. Primers for the PCR totalled 60 Vbeta and 13 Jbeta. The protocol was immunoSEQ multiplex PCR, while the TCRdb copy is restricted to in-frame clones and leaves out a portion. This table holds about 160,000 clones, 70% to 80% found once. Specimen: PBMCs. This TCR was recovered from a young man in good health and CMV-seronegative.

The CDR3 loop reads CASSLGLAGGPTRPSEQYF. The CDR3 region has the DNA TGTGCCAGCAGCCTAGGACTAGCGGGAGGGCCCACCCGCCCGTCCGAGCAGTACTTC. The V gene is TRBV4-2, the J gene TRBJ2-7; 15 bases fit TRBD2. The V gene's germline CDR1 is LGHNA and CDR2 YNFKEQ. This CDR3 has 19 residues. After removal of 4 bases from V and 6 bases from J, the junction contained 16 bases not matched to a gene.